A selection of T cell receptor beta chains follows, all from one sample in a study of vaccination and CD4 T cells after COVID-19. In TCRdb, the PCR reads were re-called with MiXCR into one record per CDR3 protein. There are about 14,000 distinct CDR3 sequences in the sample; 69% occur only once, and about 1% lies in the top ten. This sample comprised CD4+ T cells from blood, obtained after SARS-CoV-2 vaccination. The receptors derive from a human donor who had recovered from COVID-19. Each CDR3 is given with its conserved first and last residue. D genes are given only for firm matches. Clone size is shown for a subset of rows, as once, few, many or a class of expanded clone.

abundance,j_gene,d_gene,v_gene,CDR3aa,CDR3nt
NA,TRBJ2-1,TRBD2,TRBV7-9,CASSSGTSSNEQFF,TGTGCCAGCAGCTCCGGGACTAGTTCCAATGAGCAGTTCTTC
NA,TRBJ2-7,NA,TRBV25-1,CASRPHSGTGRYEQYF,TGTGCCAGCAGGCCCCATTCCGGGACGGGCCGCTACGAGCAGTACTTC
NA,TRBJ2-3,NA,TRBV5-1,CASSSRSSTDTQYF,TGCGCCAGCAGCTCAAGATCTAGCACAGATACGCAGTATTTT
few,TRBJ1-1,NA,TRBV29-1,CSLGRLEAFF,TGCAGCCTGGGACGGTTAGAAGCTTTCTTT
NA,TRBJ2-1,NA,TRBV7-8,CASSLYVRWAHNEQFF,TGTGCCAGCAGCTTATACGTCCGTTGGGCTCACAATGAGCAGTTCTTC
few,TRBJ2-1,TRBD2,TRBV20-1,CSASPGGEQFF,TGCAGTGCTAGCCCGGGAGGGGAGCAGTTCTTC
NA,TRBJ1-1,NA,TRBV11-2,CASSLDGVGAFF,TGTGCCAGCAGCCTAGATGGGGTAGGAGCTTTCTTT
few,TRBJ2-3,NA,TRBV19,CASRAFGSTDTQYF,TGTGCCAGTAGGGCGTTCGGTAGCACAGATACGCAGTATTTT
NA,TRBJ2-4,TRBD2,TRBV14,CASSQGLAGGYGSKNIQYF,TGTGCCAGCAGCCAAGGACTAGCGGGAGGGTATGGGTCCAAAAACATTCAGTACTTC
NA,TRBJ2-5,NA,TRBV6-5,CASSSRRETQYF,TGTGCCAGCAGTTCCCGTAGGGAGACCCAGTACTTC